The 29 T cell receptor beta chains given below trace back to one sample, sequenced in a study of blood T cells in healthy people across ages. Through a sample-barcoded 5' primer and a J-beta primer mix, a second PCR was run for about 6 to 11 cycles. Using its own MiXCR run on the 5' RACE reads, TCRdb lists one record per CDR3 protein. The sample yields approximately 1,000,000 distinct CDR3 sequences, 35% to 55% seen once. Sequencing used blood. These receptors came from a woman in her fifties or sixties in good health.

This clonotype has at least ten counts. This sequence joins TRBV10-3 and TRBJ2-7; 12 nucleotides agree with TRBD1. Germline-derived CDR1 and CDR2 are ENHRY and SYGVKD. Losses at the gene ends were 3 bases for V and 4 bases for J; bases not matched to a gene: 7. This CDR3 spans 16 amino acids. The CDR3 sequence is CAISDPRDRGLYEQYF. The CDR3, as DNA: TGTGCCATCAGTGACCCCCGGGACAGGGGGCTGTACGAGCAGTACTTC.

The chain couples TRBV29-1 to TRBJ2-2, with D possibly called TRBD1 or TRBD2 (7 bases each). Trimming shortened V by 4 bases and J by 5 bases, and 17 bases separated the two germline ends. The germline CDR1 and CDR2 sequences are SQVTM and ANQGSEA. The CDR3 runs to 15 residues. The CDR3 loop reads CSVAPDREGTGELFF. The CDR3 nucleotides are TGCAGCGTTGCCCCCGACAGGGAGGGGACCGGGGAGCTGTTTTTT.

This clonotype was counted a few times. The rearrangement links TRBV28 to TRBJ2-4, with D perhaps matching TRBD1 (5 bases). The CDR3 spans 16 residues. The germline CDR1 and CDR2 sequences are MDHEN and SYDVKM. The germline V and J ends were trimmed by 6 bases and 0 bases, with 15 bases remaining between them. The CDR3 bases are TGTGCCAGCAGCATTCGACAGACTCTAGCCAAAAACATTCAGTACTTC. It is translated as CASSIRQTLAKNIQYF.

The chain uses TRBV7-2 and TRBJ2-1; 14 nucleotides align to TRBD2. Germline CDR1 SGHTA, CDR2 FQGNSA. V was clipped by 3 bases and J by 8 bases; unmatched bases: 9. CDR3 size: 17 residues. The CDR3 reads CASSFLGTSGSWDEQFF. CDR3 bases: TGTGCCAGCAGCTTTTTAGGGACTAGCGGGAGCTGGGATGAGCAGTTCTTC.

This clonotype was detected a few times. The V and J genes are TRBV6-2 or TRBV6-3 and TRBJ2-7; D not certain. V was shortened by 6 bases and J by 2 bases, with 14 bases between the two germline ends. CDR3 size: 14 residues. CDR1 is MNHEY, CDR2 SVGEGT, per germline. The CDR3 DNA reads TGTGCCAGCAGGCGTGACTTCATTACCTACGAGCAGTACTTC. Translating gives CASRRDFITYEQYF.

There are many counts of this clonotype. The rearrangement uses TRBV12-3 or TRBV12-4 and TRBJ2-7, with unresolved D. Trimming removed 1 base at V and 3 bases at J, with 7 bases between. The CDR3 extends over 13 amino acids. The CDR3 loop reads CASSLGEGYEQYF. The CDR3, as DNA: TGTGCCAGCAGTTTAGGCGAAGGCTACGAGCAGTACTTC.

A few counts support this clonotype. The gene calls are TRBV6-2 or TRBV6-3 and TRBJ2-7; 7 bases align to TRBD1. The germline CDR1 and CDR2 sequences are MNHEY and SVGEGT. After removal of 9 bases from V and 2 bases from J, the junction contained 7 bases not matched to a gene. The CDR3 spans 13 residues. CDR3 DNA: TGTGCCAGTACCGGGACAGTAACCTACGAGCAGTACTTC. Its protein is CASTGTVTYEQYF.

This clonotype has more than one count but fewer than ten. The chain employs TRBV13 and TRBJ2-5; no reliable D call. CDR1 is PRHDT and CDR2 is FYEKMQ in the germline V gene (reference sequence). This CDR3 has 14 amino acids. The V gene lost 4 bases and the J gene lost 4 bases, with 13 bases spanning the gap. The CDR3 reads CASSSGPATETQYF. CDR3 nucleotides: TGTGCCAGCAGCTCTGGCCCGGCTACAGAGACCCAGTACTTC.

The sample holds a few counts of this clonotype. This rearrangement joins TRBV4-2 to TRBJ2-3; 9 bases map to TRBD1. Germline CDR1 LGHNA, CDR2 YNFKEQ. V was pared by 0 bases and J by 5 bases, with 6 bases of the junction left unmatched. This CDR3 contains 16 residues. In DNA, the CDR3 is TGTGCCAGCAGCCAAGAACTGGGACAGGGCATAGATACGCAGTATTTT. Its protein is CASSQELGQGIDTQYF.

This clonotype was detected a few times. The chain joins TRBV27 to TRBJ2-1; TRBD2 agrees at 8 bases. Germline V gene data show CDR1 as MNHEY and CDR2 as SMNVEV (reference sequence). This CDR3 comprises 15 residues. V lost 3 bases to trimming and J lost 9 bases; unmatched junction nucleotides: 10. DNA for the CDR3: TGTGCCAGCAGTTTCGGGACTAGAGGCGCCGGTGAGCAGTTCTTC. This encodes CASSFGTRGAGEQFF.

This clonotype was seen a few times. The chain links TRBV12-3 or TRBV12-4 to TRBJ1-2, with D possibly TRBD1 on 5 matching bases. The CDR3 has 14 residues. V dropped 10 bases and J dropped 3 bases, with 18 bases sitting between them. The CDR3 reads CATRGGLGYYGYTF. DNA of the CDR3: TGTGCCACCCGGGGGGGTCTTGGGTACTATGGCTACACCTTC.

The chain employs TRBV5-1 and TRBJ2-7, with D maybe TRBD2 (6 bases). Trimming pared 4 bases from V and 4 bases from J, leaving 24 bases between. Germline V gene sequence: CDR1 SGHRS, CDR2 YFSETQ. The CDR3 totals 17 residues. The CDR3 bases are TGCGCCAGCAGCGGCGGAGGGTTAGGCATTCTCGGGTACGAGCAGTACTTC. Translating it yields CASSGGGLGILGYEQYF. Filled out from reference TRBV5-1 and TRBJ2-7, the complete variable domain reads KAGVTQTPRYLIKTRGQQVTLSCSPISGHRSVSWYQQTPGQGLQFLFEYFSETQRNKGNFPGRFSGRQFSNSRSEMNVSTLELGDSALYLCASSGGGLGILGYEQYFGPGTRLTVT.

The J gene is TRBJ2-5, the V gene TRBV30; D not resolved. Germline V CDR1 and CDR2: GTSNPN, SVGIG (reference sequence). The CDR3 spans 11 residues. The V end lost 4 bases, the J end lost 4 bases, and 7 bases lay between the germline ends. CDR3 region: CAWTPGETQYF. CDR3 DNA: TGTGCCTGGACCCCAGGAGAGACCCAGTACTTC.

This chain connects TRBV27 to TRBJ2-5; 9 bases map to TRBD1. Losses at the gene ends were 7 bases for V and 1 base for J; bases not matched to a gene: 4. This CDR3 is 14 amino acids long. The germline gives CDR1 MNHEY, CDR2 SMNVEV (reference sequence). The CDR3 DNA sequence: TGTGCCAGCAAATTACAGGGGGCCCAAGAGACCCAGTACTTC. Protein: CASKLQGAQETQYF.

This clonotype turned up a few times. J is TRBJ1-5 and V is TRBV3-1; D unclear. The germline V gene has CDR1 LGHDT and CDR2 YNNKEL (reference sequence). The V gene lost 0 bases and the J gene lost 6 bases, with 12 bases spanning the gap. The CDR3 is 15 residues long. Here the CDR3 reads CASSQDTGVGQPQHF. The CDR3, as DNA: TGTGCCAGCAGCCAAGATACTGGGGTCGGTCAGCCCCAGCATTTT.

About this clonotype itself: A junction end diverges from the germline sequence, so it may reflect a read error. The J gene is TRBJ2-5, the V gene TRBV20-1; a possible D gene is TRBD2 (6 bases). The germline V gene encodes CDR1 DFQATT and CDR2 SNEGSKA (reference sequence). CDR3 length equals 14 residues. Here the CDR3 DNA reads TGCAGTGCTAGAGGGGTGGGAGGAAGTGAGACCCTGTACTTC. This gives the protein CSARGVGGSETLYF.

The V gene is TRBV27, the J gene TRBJ2-4; D not certain. Gene TRBJ2-7 matches the end of the DNA better, so the J call may be wrong. There are 14 residues in the CDR3. CDR1 MNHEY and CDR2 SMNVEV come from the germline V gene (reference sequence). CDR3 in amino acids: CASGPLSGSNEQYF. Written as DNA, the CDR3 is TGTGCCAGCGGCCCTCTCTCGGGCTCTAACGAGCAGTACTTC.

This chain joins TRBV4-1 and TRBJ2-5; D is unclear. V was cut by 0 bases and J by 4 bases, with 24 bases left in between. Germline loops: CDR1 MGHRA, CDR2 YSYEKL. The CDR3 totals 19 residues. The CDR3: CASSQDPAGFFRTAETQYF. The CDR3 DNA sequence: TGCGCCAGCAGCCAAGATCCGGCAGGATTTTTCAGGACGGCAGAGACCCAGTACTTC.

There are a few counts of this clonotype. This rearrangement joins TRBV3-1 to TRBJ2-1, with D possibly matching TRBD2 (5 bases). Trimming cost V 1 base and J 7 bases, with 11 bases left between them. The germline gives CDR1 LGHDT, CDR2 YNNKEL (reference sequence). This CDR3 spans 14 amino acids. DNA of the CDR3: TGTGCCAGCAGCCAAGGGAGATCGGGGAATGAGCAGTTCTTC. As protein: CASSQGRSGNEQFF.

The chain combines TRBV12-3 or TRBV12-4 with TRBJ2-1; no reliable D call. The CDR3 has 15 residues. Between the trimmed V and J ends, which lost 3 bases and 1 base, there was a span of 10 bases. The CDR3 bases are TGTGCCAGCAGTTTGCGATTGTGGTCCTACAATGAGCAGTTCTTC. Encoded protein: CASSLRLWSYNEQFF.

The V call is TRBV20-1, the J call TRBJ1-2; no clear D. Between the trimmed V and J ends, which lost 2 bases and 11 bases, there was a span of 3 bases. The CDR3 runs to 8 residues. Germline CDR1 and CDR2: DFQATT and SNEGSKA (reference sequence). Here the CDR3 reads CSARKYTF. The CDR3 DNA reads TGCAGTGCTAGAAAATACACCTTC.

The chain is built from TRBV6-2 or TRBV6-3 and TRBJ2-7; 7 bases align to TRBD1. The V segment lost 0 bases and the J segment 7 bases; nucleotides outside the gene matches: 3. The CDR3 extends over 13 amino acids. From germline, CDR1 is MNHEY and CDR2 SVGEGT. CDR3 sequence (DNA): TGTGCCAGCAGTTACTCGGACAGGTGGGAGCAGTACTTC. Its translation: CASSYSDRWEQYF.

The table lists this clonotype with a count of one. The chain has TRBV11-2 and TRBJ1-2, with 9 bases identical to TRBD1. V gave up 5 bases and J gave up 8 bases; unmatched junction bases: 15. The germline gives CDR1 SGHAT, CDR2 FQNNGV. The CDR3 totals 16 residues. The chain's CDR3 is CASSAEADRGLSGYTF. CDR3 sequence (DNA): TGTGCCAGCAGCGCAGAGGCGGACAGGGGTTTAAGCGGCTACACCTTC.

The gene calls are TRBV9 and TRBJ2-1; D ambiguous. Trimming took off 0 bases at V and 8 bases at J, with 12 bases between the two ends. Germline V CDR1 and CDR2: SGDLS, YYNGEE. This CDR3 is 14 amino acids long. The CDR3 protein is CASSVAGQIDEQFF. CDR3 coding DNA: TGTGCCAGCAGCGTAGCTGGGCAGATAGATGAGCAGTTCTTC. Combining the CDR3 with reference TRBV9 and TRBJ2-1 gives the whole variable domain DSGVTQTPKHLITATGQRVTLRCSPRSGDLSVYWYQQSLDQGLQFLIQYYNGEERAKGNILERFSAQQFPDLHSELNLSSLELGDSALYFCASSVAGQIDEQFFGPGTRLTVL.

This clonotype was counted ten times or more. The chain joins TRBV6-6 to TRBJ2-3, with D perhaps matching TRBD1 or TRBD2 (7 bases each). Germline values: CDR1 MNHNY, CDR2 SVGAGI (reference sequence). The CDR3 is 15 amino acids. Trimming stripped 5 bases from V and 4 bases from J, with 16 bases between. The CDR3 region is CASSTRQGGADTQYF. The DNA of the CDR3 is TGTGCCAGCAGTACCCGACAGGGAGGGGCAGATACGCAGTATTTT.

A remark on this clonotype: This could be a read error, since a much larger clone is one nucleotide away. V and J are TRBV13 and TRBJ2-5; tentative D call: TRBD1 (5 bases). With 0 bases removed from V and 11 bases from J, the gap between germline ends came to 16 bases. The CDR3 runs to 14 residues. Germline CDR1 and CDR2: PRHDT and FYEKMQ (reference sequence). CDR3 in amino acids: CASSLGGVTYKQYF. CDR3 sequence (DNA): TGTGCCAGCAGCTTAGGAGGGGTTACCTACAAGCAGTACTTC.

The chain couples TRBV27 to TRBJ2-4, with a weak D call TRBD2 (6 bases). Matching the DNA end better, TRBJ2-7 makes the J call doubtful. Germline values: CDR1 MNHEY, CDR2 SMNVEV (reference sequence). The CDR3 has 15 residues. The CDR3, as DNA: TGTGCCAGCAGTTTTTCCAGCGGAGGGATTGGCGAGCAGTACTTC. As protein: CASSFSSGGIGEQYF.

The V gene is TRBV5-1, the J gene TRBJ1-2; maybe TRBD1 (6 bases). V was shortened by 5 bases and J by 2 bases, with 16 bases between the two germline ends. CDR1 is SGHRS and CDR2 is YFSETQ in the germline V gene. This CDR3 comprises 15 residues. CDR3 residues: CASRSTGSTNYGYTF. CDR3 coding DNA: TGCGCCAGCAGAAGTACAGGGAGCACCAACTATGGCTACACCTTC.

This clonotype has just a few counts. This chain uses TRBV4-2 with TRBJ2-3; 8 positions match TRBD1. V was pared by 2 bases and J by 4 bases, with 8 bases of the junction left unmatched. This CDR3 is 16 amino acids long. The V gene's germline CDR1 is LGHNA and CDR2 YNFKEQ. CDR3 sequence: CASSQFVGQGPDTQYF. DNA of the CDR3: TGTGCCAGCAGCCAATTTGTTGGACAGGGCCCAGATACGCAGTATTTT.